Each of the 26 T cell receptor beta chains below was sequenced from the same sample in a study of Ad26.COV2.S vaccination and SARS-CoV-2 variants. Treatment: roughly 19 received Ad26.COV2.S at low or high dose, single or two shots; roughly 5 received placebo; per-sample allocation not given. After the first vaccine or placebo injection, samples were drawn on day 63. Clones were read by immunoSEQ multiplex PCR, and TCRdb kept only the in-frame ones, dropping some. Among 350,000 to 550,000 clones listed, approximately 89% were seen once. Specimen: peripheral blood, collected in a trial of Ad26.COV2.S vaccine versus placebo. These receptors were obtained from a person aged 18-65 years who received the Ad26.COV2.S COVID-19 vaccine or a placebo.

This chain links TRBV5-6 with TRBJ2-5; D remains ambiguous. CDR3 length: 14 residues. Per germline, CDR1 SGHDT and CDR2 YYEEEE. V gave up 0 bases and J gave up 3 bases, with 9 bases separating them. The CDR3 DNA sequence: TGTGCCAGCAGCTTGGCCGTCAGAGAAGAGACCCAGTACTTC. This encodes CASSLAVREETQYF. The full variable domain, completed using reference TRBV5-6 and TRBJ2-5, is DAGVTQSPTHLIKTRGQQVTLRCSPKSGHDTVSWYQQALGQGPQFIFQYYEEEERQRGNFPDRFSGHQFPNYSSELNVNALLLGDSALYLCASSLAVREETQYFGPGTRLLVL.

This clone was recorded once. The V call is TRBV11-2, the J call TRBJ2-3; D remains unclear. V dropped 2 bases and J dropped 4 bases, with 10 bases sitting between them. Germline CDR1 reads SGHAT; CDR2 reads FQNNGV. This CDR3 has 14 amino acids. Here the CDR3 reads CASSLRKAADTQYF. In nucleotides, the CDR3 is TGTGCCAGCAGCTTAAGGAAGGCAGCAGATACGCAGTATTTT.

CDR3 protein: CASSLVPNYGYTF. CDR3 DNA: TGTGCCAGCAGCTTAGTACCCAACTATGGCTACACCTTC. The gene calls are TRBV11-3 and TRBJ1-2; D is ambiguous. This CDR3 has 13 amino acids. Germline V gives CDR1 SGHNT, CDR2 YENEEA. Trimming stripped 1 base from V and 2 bases from J, with 5 bases between.

The J gene is TRBJ1-2, the V gene TRBV4-1; 7 bases align to TRBD1. The CDR3 sequence is 14 residues long. Looked up from germline, CDR1 is MGHRA and CDR2 is YSYEKL. The junction had 6 bases not matched to a gene; V was cut back by 0 bases and J by 8 bases. The CDR3 region is CASSQDQGGLGYTF. CDR3 in DNA: TGCGCCAGCAGCCAAGACCAGGGGGGTTTGGGCTACACCTTC.

The chain carries TRBV7-2 and TRBJ1-4; D is unclear. Germline V gene sequence: CDR1 SGHTA, CDR2 FQGNSA. Trimming left V 1 base short and J 4 bases short, with 7 bases between. The CDR3 totals 14 residues. CDR3 sequence (DNA): TGTGCCAGCAGCTTAGGCCCGTTTAATGAAAAACTGTTTTTT. It codes for CASSLGPFNEKLFF.

The rearrangement links TRBV11-1 to TRBJ1-1; D perhaps matches TRBD1 (5 bases). Trimming removed 5 bases from V and 1 base from J, with 8 bases in between. Germline V lookup: CDR1 SGHAT, CDR2 FQDESV (reference sequence). This CDR3 is built from 13 residues. CDR3 residues: CASSLTANTEAFF. The CDR3 coding sequence is TGTGCCAGCAGCCTGACAGCGAACACTGAAGCTTTCTTT.

This clone was seen just once. V and J are TRBV9 and TRBJ1-4; TRBD1 matches at 7 bases. Germline CDR1 SGDLS, CDR2 YYNGEE. Unmatched junction bases numbered 6, after V lost 4 bases and J lost 3 bases. This CDR3 is 15 amino acids long. CDR3 nucleotides: TGTGCCAGCAGCCAAAGGGGACAGCCTAATGAAAAACTGTTTTTT. Translating it yields CASSQRGQPNEKLFF.

This clone was observed a single time. The chain links TRBV18 to TRBJ1-4, with D uncertain. The CDR3 loop spans 16 amino acids. The germline V and J ends were trimmed by 0 bases and 7 bases, with 15 bases remaining between them. CDR1 is KGHSH, CDR2 LQKENI, per germline. The CDR3: CASSPPSGRSSEKLFF. The CDR3 DNA is TGTGCCAGCTCACCACCAAGTGGACGTTCTAGTGAAAAACTGTTTTTT. The full variable domain, in which reference TRBV18 and TRBJ1-4 provide the parts outside the CDR3, is NAGVMQNPRHLVRRRGQEARLRCSPMKGHSHVYWYRQLPEEGLKFMVYLQKENIIDESGMPKERFSAEFPKEGPSILRIQQVVRGDSAAYFCASSPPSGRSSEKLFFGSGTQLSVL.

V and J are TRBV5-6 and TRBJ1-2; no clear D. This CDR3 is built from 14 residues. Germline V gene lookup returns CDR1 SGHDT and CDR2 YYEEEE. V lost 4 bases, J lost 2 bases, and 12 bases lay in between. The CDR3 coding sequence is TGTGCCAGCAGCCCACCGAGTTTAAACTATGGCTACACCTTC. It is translated as CASSPPSLNYGYTF.

The rearrangement uses TRBV12-5 and TRBJ1-1; no reliable D call. V was trimmed by 8 bases and J by 1 base, leaving 11 bases between them. Germline values: CDR1 LGHNT, CDR2 FRNRAP. The CDR3 runs 13 residues. In DNA, the CDR3 is TGTGCTAGTTCCCCTCAAAGGAACACTGAAGCTTTCTTT. The encoded protein is CASSPQRNTEAFF.

This clone was observed a handful of times. The chain couples TRBV6-5 to TRBJ1-1, with D perhaps matching TRBD1 (6 bases). V was pared by 6 bases and J by 4 bases, with 12 bases between. This CDR3 spans 13 amino acids. Germline V lookup: CDR1 MNHEY, CDR2 SVGAGI. In DNA form, the CDR3 reads TGTGCCAGCAGATCAGGGGTGCCCACTGAAGCTTTCTTT. It is translated as CASRSGVPTEAFF.

The chain is built from TRBV7-2 and TRBJ1-1; 9 nucleotides match TRBD1. Germline V CDR1 and CDR2: SGHTA, FQGNSA. The CDR3 consists of 14 residues. The trim removed 6 bases at V and 6 bases at J, leaving 8 bases unmatched. In DNA, the CDR3 is TGTGCCAGCAGTTGGGACAGGGAAGTATCTGAAGCTTTCTTT. Protein sequence: CASSWDREVSEAFF.

The chain is built from TRBV5-6 and TRBJ1-2, with a tentative D call TRBD1 (6 bases). V was cut by 5 bases and J by 7 bases, with 21 bases left in between. The germline CDR1 and CDR2 sequences are SGHDT and YYEEEE. The CDR3 has 15 residues. As DNA, the CDR3 is TGTGCCAGCAGTCATAGAGCGGGACAAATATTTGGCTACACCTTC. This sequence encodes CASSHRAGQIFGYTF.

The chain combines TRBV13 with TRBJ2-7; D unclear. Trimming shortened V by 4 bases and J by 7 bases, and 23 bases separated the two germline ends. The CDR3 has 16 residues. Per germline, CDR1 PRHDT and CDR2 FYEKMQ (reference sequence). The CDR3 loop reads CASSSQDPLAVEEQYF. The CDR3 nucleotides read TGTGCCAGCAGCTCCCAGGATCCCCTCGCGGTGGAAGAGCAGTACTTC.

V is TRBV18 and J is TRBJ2-5; D uncertain. The CDR3 has 13 amino acids. The germline CDR1 and CDR2 sequences are KGHSH and LQKENI. Trimming left V 3 bases short and J 7 bases short, with 12 bases between. This chain's CDR3 is CASSPLPLRTQYF. DNA for the CDR3: TGTGCCAGCTCACCGCTACCTTTGCGGACCCAGTACTTC. The entire variable domain, with the rest obtained from reference TRBV18 and TRBJ2-5, is as follows: NAGVMQNPRHLVRRRGQEARLRCSPMKGHSHVYWYRQLPEEGLKFMVYLQKENIIDESGMPKERFSAEFPKEGPSILRIQQVVRGDSAAYFCASSPLPLRTQYFGPGTRLLVL.

The chain is built from TRBV2 and TRBJ2-7; D unresolved. Germline V gene data show CDR1 as SNHLY and CDR2 as FYNNEI. Deletions cut 9 bases from V and 2 bases from J, with 14 bases between. The CDR3 has 13 residues. CDR3: CARLDLEAYEQYV. Written as DNA, the CDR3 is TGTGCCAGACTCGACCTAGAGGCCTACGAGCAGTACGTC.

This clone was counted only a few times. CDR3 bases: TGTGCCAGCACCCGACTAGCGGGGGCCTACAATGAGCAGTTCTTC. Translating it yields CASTRLAGAYNEQFF. The J gene is TRBJ2-1, the V gene TRBV19, with TRBD2 matching over 12 bases. Germline trimming cut 9 bases from V and 2 bases from J; bases unmatched to any gene: 5. CDR3 length equals 15 residues. Germline V gene data show CDR1 as LNHDA and CDR2 as SQIVND (reference sequence). Based on the CDR3 plus reference TRBV19 and TRBJ2-1, the full variable domain is DGGITQSPKYLFRKEGQNVTLSCEQNLNHDAMYWYRQDPGQGLRLIYYSQIVNDFQKGDIAEGYSVSREKKESFPLTVTSAQKNPTAFYLCASTRLAGAYNEQFFGPGTRLTVL.

This clone has a handful of counts. CDR3 bases: TGTGCCAGCAGCCGCGCCCGGGGGGAGACCCAGTACTTC. Its translation: CASSRARGETQYF. The chain uses TRBV12-3 or TRBV12-4 and TRBJ2-5, with D possibly being TRBD2 (6 bases). Deletions cut 6 bases from V and 5 bases from J, with 13 bases between. CDR3 length equals 13 residues.

The chain has TRBV7-2 and TRBJ1-5; D is undetermined. Germline CDR1 is SGHTA and CDR2 is FQGNSA. The CDR3 consists of 13 residues. V lost 2 bases and J 7 bases, leaving 9 bases between the germline ends. The CDR3 protein is CASSLFHEQPQHF. In DNA form, the CDR3 reads TGTGCCAGCAGCTTATTCCATGAACAGCCCCAGCATTTT.

This clone was seen only once. This chain connects TRBV6-5 to TRBJ2-5; unclear D gene. The CDR3 length is 16 residues. Germline CDR1 MNHEY, CDR2 SVGAGI. Trimming took off 4 bases at V and 2 bases at J, with 17 bases between the two ends. Written as DNA, the CDR3 is TGTGCCAGCAGTTCCACACCCGAAGGGCTTCAAGAGACCCAGTACTTC. Amino acids: CASSSTPEGLQETQYF.

The chain uses TRBV7-9 and TRBJ1-1; a weak D match, TRBD1 (5 bases). V was pared by 3 bases and J by 0 bases, with 14 bases between. The CDR3 has 16 residues. The V gene's germline CDR1 is SEHNR and CDR2 FQNEAQ (reference sequence). The CDR3 region is CASSFRDGLMNTEAFF. The CDR3 DNA reads as TGTGCCAGCAGCTTCCGGGACGGACTTATGAACACTGAAGCTTTCTTT.

The J gene is TRBJ1-5, the V gene TRBV3-1 (or the pseudogene TRBV3-2), with TRBD1 identical over 7 bases. CDR1 is LGHDT and CDR2 is YNNKEL in the germline V gene (reference sequence). The CDR3 sequence is 16 residues long. Trimming at V came to 3 bases and at J to 2 bases, leaving 7 bases not matched to a gene. As DNA, the CDR3 is TGTGCCAGCAGCCAGGGGGACAGCGCGGGCAATCAGCCCCAGCATTTT. Amino acids: CASSQGDSAGNQPQHF.

The chain recombines TRBV6-4 with TRBJ2-1; 12 positions match TRBD2. V shed 4 bases and J 10 bases; nucleotides not matched to a gene: 8. In germline, CDR1 is MRHNA, CDR2 SNTAGT. This CDR3 contains 15 residues. The CDR3 here is CASSGRLAGAREQFF. CDR3 DNA: TGTGCCAGCAGTGGTAGACTAGCGGGGGCGCGGGAGCAGTTCTTC.

The genes are TRBV5-4 and TRBJ2-4; D uncertain. The CDR3 has 14 residues. V was trimmed by 2 bases and J by 0 bases, leaving 6 bases between them. CDR1 is SGHNT, CDR2 YYREEE, per germline (reference sequence). The CDR3 region has the DNA TGTGCCAGCAGCTTCTCTATAGCCAAAAACATTCAGTACTTC. Amino acid sequence: CASSFSIAKNIQYF. Full variable domain (remainder filled in from reference TRBV5-4 and TRBJ2-4): ETGVTQSPTHLIKTRGQQVTLRCSSQSGHNTVSWYQQALGQGPQFIFQYYREEENGRGNFPPRFSGLQFPNYSSELNVNALELDDSALYLCASSFSIAKNIQYFGAGTRLSVL.

The V call is TRBV11-3, the J call TRBJ2-3; 9 bases align to TRBD2. Losses at the gene ends were 3 bases for V and 5 bases for J; bases not matched to a gene: 9. The V gene's germline CDR1 is SGHNT and CDR2 YENEEA. The CDR3 consists of 16 residues. The CDR3 here is CASSFRTSVVRDTQYF. CDR3 nucleotide sequence: TGTGCCAGCAGCTTCAGGACTAGCGTGGTCCGAGATACGCAGTATTTT.

Points on this clone: In the same sample, other DNA sequences code for this CDR3. This chain links TRBV12-3 or TRBV12-4 with TRBJ1-2; D gene unclear. V was trimmed by 3 bases and J by 7 bases, leaving 6 bases between them. The CDR3 length is 11 residues. CDR3 region: CASSFRGGYTF. The CDR3 region has the DNA TGTGCCAGCAGTTTCAGAGGTGGCTACACCTTC.